Below are 8 T cell receptor beta chains sequenced from a single sample in a study of blood T cell repertoires in COVID-19. Repertoires were generated with immunoSEQ multiplex PCR, while TCRdb's copy carries only in-frame clones and drops some. The sample contains under 200,000 clones, about 88% of which appear only once. Sequencing was performed on peripheral blood. Every receptor here comes from a man in his forties with acute or convalescent COVID-19.

Concerning this clone: Mismatch with germline at one junction end may stem from a read error. This rearrangement joins TRBV12-3 or TRBV12-4 to TRBJ1-1, with a possible D match to TRBD1 (5 bases). CDR3 length: 13 amino acids. This CDR3 is CASTLTRGTEAFF. CDR3 DNA: TGTGCCAGCACTTTAACAAGGGGTACTGAAGCTTTCTTT.

The V call is TRBV6-5, the J call TRBJ2-3; D unresolved. V was clipped by 8 bases and J by 1 base, with 16 bases between them. From germline, CDR1 is MNHEY and CDR2 SVGAGI. The CDR3 is 15 residues long. The CDR3: CASHREVRRTDTQYF. For the CDR3, the DNA is TGTGCCAGCCATCGAGAGGTACGACGCACAGATACGCAGTATTTT.

This clone has just a few counts. V and J are TRBV25-1 and TRBJ1-1, with D unclear. The CDR3 extends over 13 amino acids. The ends were cut back, 3 bases at V and 6 bases at J, with 11 bases in the middle. Germline values: CDR1 MGHDK, CDR2 SYGVNS. The CDR3: CASSDVRGAEAFF. In DNA, the CDR3 is TGTGCCAGCAGTGACGTCCGCGGCGCTGAAGCTTTCTTT. The full variable domain, with the rest looked up from reference TRBV25-1 and TRBJ1-1, is EADIYQTPRYLVIGTGKKITLECSQTMGHDKMYWYQQDPGMELHLIHYSYGVNSTEKGDLSSESTVSRIRTEHFPLTLESARPSHTSQYLCASSDVRGAEAFFGQGTRLTVV.

V and J are TRBV7-6 and TRBJ2-5; tentative D call: TRBD2 (6 bases). Germline V gives CDR1 SGHVS, CDR2 FNYEAQ. Trimming took off 1 base at V and 5 bases at J, with 17 bases between the two ends. CDR3 length: 16 amino acids. This chain's CDR3 is CASSLVRASVLETQYF. CDR3 bases: TGTGCCAGCAGCTTAGTCCGAGCTAGCGTATTGGAGACCCAGTACTTC.

The V and J genes are TRBV25-1 and TRBJ2-1; D is possibly TRBD1 (6 bases). V lost 3 bases to trimming and J lost 3 bases, with 18 bases between them. In germline, CDR1 is MGHDK, CDR2 SYGVNS. This CDR3 region has 17 residues. CDR3 protein: CASSDITGSGLYNEQFF. DNA for the CDR3: TGTGCCAGCAGTGACATTACAGGGAGTGGACTCTACAATGAGCAGTTCTTC. Variable domain in full (rest from reference TRBV25-1 and TRBJ2-1): EADIYQTPRYLVIGTGKKITLECSQTMGHDKMYWYQQDPGMELHLIHYSYGVNSTEKGDLSSESTVSRIRTEHFPLTLESARPSHTSQYLCASSDITGSGLYNEQFFGPGTRLTVL.

The DNA for the CDR3 is TGTGCCAGCAGCACGAGGAGCGCCGGGACAGATACGCAGTATTTT. Translation gives CASSTRSAGTDTQYF. The rearrangement links TRBV5-4 to TRBJ2-3; no clear D gene. The CDR3 has 15 amino acids. The V gene lost 4 bases and the J gene lost 3 bases, with 15 bases spanning the gap. CDR1 and CDR2 from the germline V gene are SGHNT and YYREEE (reference sequence).

The rearrangement uses TRBV30 and TRBJ1-1; 10 bases are shared with TRBD1. With V trimmed by 2 bases and J by 2 bases, 5 bases remained unmatched. The CDR3 runs 15 residues. The germline V gene encodes CDR1 GTSNPN and CDR2 SVGIG (reference sequence). The CDR3 loop reads CAWSTRDRGNTEAFF. CDR3 DNA sequence: TGTGCCTGGAGTACTCGGGACAGGGGAAACACTGAAGCTTTCTTT.

This chain joins TRBV19 and TRBJ2-1, with a possible D match to TRBD1 (6 bases). This CDR3 comprises 13 residues. V was shortened by 6 bases and J by 8 bases, with 14 bases between the two germline ends. The germline CDR1 and CDR2 sequences are LNHDA and SQIVND (reference sequence). The CDR3 DNA reads as TGTGCCAGTAGGACACAGGGAACGGATGAGCAGTTCTTC. Translating it yields CASRTQGTDEQFF.